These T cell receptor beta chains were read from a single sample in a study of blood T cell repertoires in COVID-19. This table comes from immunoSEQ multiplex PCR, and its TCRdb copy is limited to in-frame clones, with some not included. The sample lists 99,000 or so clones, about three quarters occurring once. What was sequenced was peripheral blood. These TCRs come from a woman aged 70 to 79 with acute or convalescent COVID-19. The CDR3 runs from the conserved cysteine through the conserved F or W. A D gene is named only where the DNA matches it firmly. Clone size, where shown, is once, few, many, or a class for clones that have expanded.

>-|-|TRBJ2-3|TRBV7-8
TGTGCCAGCAGCCTCGTCGGACATCCTATCACAGATACGCAGTATTTT
CASSLVGHPITDTQYF
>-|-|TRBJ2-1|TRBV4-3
TGCGCCAGCAGCCAAGATAGCACAGGGAGCTCCTACAATGAGCAGTTCTTC
CASSQDSTGSSYNEQFF
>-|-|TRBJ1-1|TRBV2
TGTGCCACCCAGGGAAACACTGAAGCTTTCTTT
CATQGNTEAFF
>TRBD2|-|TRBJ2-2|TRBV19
TGTGCCAGTAGTACCCGAACTAGCGGGGTTGACACCGGGGAGCTGTTTTTT
CASSTRTSGVDTGELFF
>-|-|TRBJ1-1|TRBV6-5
TGTGCCAGCAGAGGCTCAGGGGACACTGAAGCTTTCTTT
CASRGSGDTEAFF
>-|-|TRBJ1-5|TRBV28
TGTGCCAGCAGAACAGGATCCAATAGCAATCAGCCCCAGCATTTT
CASRTGSNSNQPQHF
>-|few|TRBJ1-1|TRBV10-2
TGCGCCAGCAGTGAGGAGTCCTACACTGAAGCTTTCTTT
CASSEESYTEAFF
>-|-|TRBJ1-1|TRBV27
TGTGCCAGCAGTTTGGGGGGGGACACTGAAGCTTTCTTT
CASSLGGDTEAFF
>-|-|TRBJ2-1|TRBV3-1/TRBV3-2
TGTGCCAGCAGCCCTAAGCAGGGGGGTATACACAATGAGCAGTTCTTC
CASSPKQGGIHNEQFF
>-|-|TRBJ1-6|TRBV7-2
TGTGCCAGCAGCTTGGATCACAGGGATAATTCACCCCTCCACTTT
CASSLDHRDNSPLHF
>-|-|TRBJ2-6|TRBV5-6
TGTGCCAGCAGCCGTACAGGGTCTGGGGCCAACGTCCTGACTTTC
CASSRTGSGANVLTF
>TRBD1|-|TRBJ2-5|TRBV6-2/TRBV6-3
TGTGCCAGCAGTTTTCCCGGGACAGGGAGGACCCAGTACTTC
CASSFPGTGRTQYF
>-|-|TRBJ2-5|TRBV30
TGTGCCTGGAGTCCCAACCGGGAGACCCAGTACTTC
CAWSPNRETQYF
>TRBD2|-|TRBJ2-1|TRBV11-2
TGTGCCAGCAGCTCCCCGACTAGCGGGGGTTCCTCCTACAATGAGCAGTTCTTC
CASSSPTSGGSSYNEQFF
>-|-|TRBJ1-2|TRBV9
TGTGCCAGCAGCGTAGATCAGTTCTCCCCCTATGGCTACACCTTC
CASSVDQFSPYGYTF
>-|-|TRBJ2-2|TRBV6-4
TGTGCCAGCAGTGACTCTCAGCAGGGAACCACCGGGGAGCTGTTTTTT
CASSDSQQGTTGELFF
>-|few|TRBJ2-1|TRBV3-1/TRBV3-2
TGTGCCAGCAGCCAAGATCGCACGGGTGAGCAGTTCTTC
CASSQDRTGEQFF
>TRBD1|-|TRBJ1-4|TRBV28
TGTGCCAGCAGTTTCAGTGACAGGGACCAAAAACTGTTTTTT
CASSFSDRDQKLFF
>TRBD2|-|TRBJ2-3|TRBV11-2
TGTGCCAGCAGCCTCGGGGGGGCCGGGACAGATACGCAGTATTTT
CASSLGGAGTDTQYF
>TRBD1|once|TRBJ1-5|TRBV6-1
TGTGCCAGCAGTGAAGCGCGGACAGGGTATTTGGACGGCAATCAGCCCCAGCATTTT
CASSEARTGYLDGNQPQHF
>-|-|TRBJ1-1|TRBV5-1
TGCGCCAGCAGCTTGGCTGGGGGGGACACTGAAGCTTTCTTT
CASSLAGGDTEAFF
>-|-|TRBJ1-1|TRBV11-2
TGTGCCAGCAGCTCCGTAAACGCAGGGTTAGTAGCTTTCTTT
CASSSVNAGLVAFF